This TCR beta chain was sequenced in a study of blood T cell repertoires in COVID-19. Overall study: Acute and convalescent COVID-19 specimens originated in the United States, Italy and Spain.

How the authors handled the data: Reference gene primer amplification yielded estimated nucleated cell counts. TCRdb's table, derived via immunoSEQ multiplex PCR, lists solely in-frame clones and lacks some. That table supplies the V and J calls and clone size; D and trimming were determined from the DNA. The sample contains 200,000 to 250,000 clones, nearly 85% of which appear only once. The receptor was isolated from a woman younger than 45 with COVID-19, enrolled during active disease. Sample: peripheral blood.

CDR3 amino acids: CASSLAGGEKLFF. CDR3 DNA: TGTGCCAGCAGCCTAGCAGGGGGCGAAAAACTGTTTTTT. The V gene is TRBV6-5, the J gene TRBJ1-4; 8 bases match TRBD1. This CDR3 comprises 13 residues. Germline trimming cut 6 bases from V and 8 bases from J; bases unmatched to any gene: 5. Germline V gene data show CDR1 as MNHEY and CDR2 as SVGAGI.